The rows below give T cell receptor beta chains drawn from one sample of a study of blood T cell repertoires in COVID-19. Generated by immunoSEQ multiplex PCR, the TCRdb table keeps only in-frame clones and is missing some. The sample records some 100,000 clones, more than 75% being singletons. Sequencing was carried out using peripheral blood. Source of these receptors: a man aged 45 to 65 with acute or convalescent COVID-19. CDR3s include the opening cysteine and the closing phenylalanine or tryptophan. The order of the fields is clone size, CDR3 length, D gene, V gene, J gene, CDR3 DNA, CDR3 protein. The D gene is left open where the match is weak. Clone size, where shown, is once, few, many, or a class for clones that have expanded.

clone_size: -; cdr3_length: 13; d_call: -; v_call: TRBV29-1; j_call: TRBJ2-2; cdr3_nt: TGCAGCGTTGAGCGGCAGGTTGGGAGCGAGCTGTTTTTT; cdr3_aa: CSVERQVGSELFF
clone_size: -; cdr3_length: 13; d_call: TRBD1; v_call: TRBV7-8; j_call: TRBJ1-6; cdr3_nt: TGTGCCAGCAGTCGACAGGGAAATTCACCCCTCCACTTT; cdr3_aa: CASSRQGNSPLHF
clone_size: -; cdr3_length: 14; d_call: -; v_call: TRBV5-1; j_call: TRBJ1-3; cdr3_nt: TGCGCCAGCAGCCCGGCAGGGGATGGAAACACCATATATTTT; cdr3_aa: CASSPAGDGNTIYF
clone_size: -; cdr3_length: 14; d_call: -; v_call: TRBV19; j_call: TRBJ1-1; cdr3_nt: TGTGCCAGTCTCCCGCGGGCCCGGGGAACTGAAGCTTTCTTT; cdr3_aa: CASLPRARGTEAFF
clone_size: -; cdr3_length: 16; d_call: -; v_call: TRBV3-1/TRBV3-2; j_call: TRBJ2-3; cdr3_nt: TGTGCCAGCAGCACAGAAGCGGGCGGAAGCACAGATACGCAGTATTTT; cdr3_aa: CASSTEAGGSTDTQYF
clone_size: -; cdr3_length: 15; d_call: TRBD1; v_call: TRBV15; j_call: TRBJ1-1; cdr3_nt: TGTGCCACCAGCAGTAACAGGGGTCCTCACACTGAAGCTTTCTTT; cdr3_aa: CATSSNRGPHTEAFF
clone_size: once; cdr3_length: 21; d_call: TRBD2; v_call: TRBV28; j_call: TRBJ2-1; cdr3_nt: TGTGCCAGCAGTCCTGCCTTAGGGACTAGCGTGGGATTAGAATCCTACAATGAGCAGTTCTTC; cdr3_aa: CASSPALGTSVGLESYNEQFF
clone_size: -; cdr3_length: 13; d_call: -; v_call: TRBV12-3/TRBV12-4; j_call: TRBJ1-2; cdr3_nt: TGTGCCAGCAGTTTAGCGAGTGTGGATGGCTACACCTTC; cdr3_aa: CASSLASVDGYTF
clone_size: -; cdr3_length: 13; d_call: -; v_call: TRBV30; j_call: TRBJ2-7; cdr3_nt: TGTGCCTGGAGTTTAGAGGGATCCTACGAGCAGTACTTC; cdr3_aa: CAWSLEGSYEQYF
clone_size: -; cdr3_length: 13; d_call: -; v_call: TRBV11-2; j_call: TRBJ1-2; cdr3_nt: TGTGCCAGCAGCCTAAGCGAGGACTATGGCTACACCTTC; cdr3_aa: CASSLSEDYGYTF
clone_size: -; cdr3_length: 14; d_call: -; v_call: TRBV7-9; j_call: TRBJ2-7; cdr3_nt: TGTGCCAGCAGCGAAGGGGTGGGAACCTACGAGCAGTACTTC; cdr3_aa: CASSEGVGTYEQYF
clone_size: many; cdr3_length: 15; d_call: -; v_call: TRBV5-1; j_call: TRBJ2-1; cdr3_nt: TGCGCCAGCAGCTTGGTCGGTCGGAGTAACAATGAGCAGTTCTTC; cdr3_aa: CASSLVGRSNNEQFF
clone_size: -; cdr3_length: 18; d_call: -; v_call: TRBV11-1; j_call: TRBJ2-1; cdr3_nt: TGTGCCAGCAGCTTAGCTGCTCGGCTACGGGGGACCTACAATGAGCAGTTCTTC; cdr3_aa: CASSLAARLRGTYNEQFF
clone_size: -; cdr3_length: 16; d_call: TRBD2; v_call: TRBV5-4; j_call: TRBJ2-3; cdr3_nt: TGTGCCAGCAGCTTGGGACTAGCGGTGGGCACAGATACGCAGTATTTT; cdr3_aa: CASSLGLAVGTDTQYF
clone_size: -; cdr3_length: 16; d_call: -; v_call: TRBV15; j_call: TRBJ2-1; cdr3_nt: TGTGCCACCAGCAGAGAGGGCTCATCGAGAAGCAATGAGCAGTTCTTC; cdr3_aa: CATSREGSSRSNEQFF
clone_size: -; cdr3_length: 13; d_call: -; v_call: TRBV27; j_call: TRBJ1-1; cdr3_nt: TGTGCCAGCAGCCCAGGTATCGGATCCGAAGCTTTCTTT; cdr3_aa: CASSPGIGSEAFF
clone_size: few; cdr3_length: 15; d_call: -; v_call: TRBV19; j_call: TRBJ1-2; cdr3_nt: TGTGCCAGTAGTATAAGTGGGGCCTTTAACTATGGCTACACCTTC; cdr3_aa: CASSISGAFNYGYTF
clone_size: -; cdr3_length: 16; d_call: TRBD1; v_call: TRBV18; j_call: TRBJ1-1; cdr3_nt: TGTGCCAGCTCATCCGGGACAGGGGGTAGGGGCACTGAAGCTTTCTTT; cdr3_aa: CASSSGTGGRGTEAFF